A single sample is the source of the 32 T cell receptor beta chains below, sequenced in a study of identifying expanded T cells in peripheral blood. The method was immunoSEQ multiplex PCR; TCRdb's version includes in-frame clones alone and lacks a portion of them. The sample includes around 99,000 clones, about 88% of them seen just once. Sequenced: blood. The receptors derive from a person aged 18 to 70 in good health.

This sequence joins TRBV2 and TRBJ2-7; TRBD2 is a possible D gene (5 bases). V gave up 0 bases and J gave up 6 bases, with 15 bases separating them. Germline CDR1 and CDR2: SNHLY and FYNNEI. The CDR3 has 15 amino acids. CDR3 amino acids: CASSEARDGVPEQYF. CDR3 bases: TGTGCCAGCAGTGAAGCCCGAGACGGGGTCCCCGAGCAGTACTTC.

The chain couples TRBV6-5 to TRBJ1-1; no clear D gene. Trimming pared 4 bases from V and 1 base from J, leaving 7 bases between. The germline CDR1 and CDR2 sequences are MNHEY and SVGAGI. The CDR3 consists of 13 residues. CDR3 residues: CASSSFSNTEAFF. CDR3 nucleotides: TGTGCCAGCAGTTCTTTCTCGAACACTGAAGCTTTCTTT.

The gene calls are TRBV5-6 and TRBJ1-4; D remains unclear. This CDR3 has 12 residues. V lost 0 bases, J lost 8 bases, and 5 bases lay in between. CDR1 and CDR2 (germline): SGHDT, YYEEEE. The CDR3, as DNA: TGTGCCAGCAGCTTGGTGGGGGAAAAACTGTTTTTT. As protein: CASSLVGEKLFF.

The gene calls are TRBV5-1 and TRBJ2-7; possible D gene TRBD2, 5 bases. Germline V gene lookup returns CDR1 SGHRS and CDR2 YFSETQ. The CDR3 has 15 amino acids. Trimming shortened V by 1 base and J by 5 bases, and 16 bases separated the two germline ends. DNA of the CDR3: TGCGCCAGCAGCTTGCGAGGCCCGGAGGTGGACGAGCAGTACTTC. Its protein product is CASSLRGPEVDEQYF. The variable domain in full, completed from reference TRBV5-1 and TRBJ2-7, reads KAGVTQTPRYLIKTRGQQVTLSCSPISGHRSVSWYQQTPGQGLQFLFEYFSETQRNKGNFPGRFSGRQFSNSRSEMNVSTLELGDSALYLCASSLRGPEVDEQYFGPGTRLTVT.

The DNA of the CDR3 is TGTGCCAGCAACACAGGGGTGCCAGGGGCTTTCTTT. Translated, it gives CASNTGVPGAFF. The rearrangement links TRBV28 to TRBJ1-1; TRBD1 aligns across 7 bases. The CDR3 has 12 residues. Germline trimming cut 7 bases from V and 11 bases from J; bases unmatched to any gene: 10. The germline V gene has CDR1 MDHEN and CDR2 SYDVKM.

The chain is built from TRBV7-2 and TRBJ2-5; TRBD2 aligns across 7 bases. Germline values: CDR1 SGHTA, CDR2 FQGNSA. V shed 4 bases and J 5 bases; nucleotides not matched to a gene: 7. The CDR3 runs 14 residues. In nucleotides, the CDR3 is TGTGCCAGCAGCTCTCGGGGGGTTCAGGAGACCCAGTACTTC. It specifies CASSSRGVQETQYF.

The gene calls are TRBV28 and TRBJ1-2; D gene unclear. The CDR3 runs 13 residues. Germline V lookup: CDR1 MDHEN, CDR2 SYDVKM. The V end lost 5 bases, the J end lost 8 bases, and 15 bases lay between the germline ends. CDR3 loop: CASSQPGRPGYTF. In DNA, the CDR3 is TGTGCCAGCAGTCAGCCGGGCCGCCCGGGCTACACCTTC.

The chain couples TRBV5-1 to TRBJ2-1; maybe TRBD1 (6 bases). Germline V gene sequence: CDR1 SGHRS, CDR2 YFSETQ. The CDR3 loop spans 16 amino acids. Deletions cut 1 base from V and 0 bases from J, with 11 bases between. CDR3 sequence reads: CASSLRSGDSYNEQFF. The CDR3, as DNA: TGCGCCAGCAGCTTGCGGTCAGGGGACTCCTACAATGAGCAGTTCTTC.

This clone appeared once. The gene calls are TRBV19 and TRBJ2-1, with 14 positions matching TRBD2. The germline V gene encodes CDR1 LNHDA and CDR2 SQIVND (reference sequence). This CDR3 is built from 15 residues. V trimming: 7 bases; J trimming: 5 bases; junction bases outside the gene matches: 4. The CDR3 nucleotides read TGTGCCAGTATCGGGACTAGCGGGGGCAACAATGAGCAGTTCTTC. This gives the protein CASIGTSGGNNEQFF.

The rearrangement links TRBV19 to TRBJ2-7; 10 bases agree with TRBD1. This CDR3 comprises 12 residues. With V trimmed by 10 bases and J by 3 bases, 3 bases remained unmatched. The germline V gene encodes CDR1 LNHDA and CDR2 SQIVND (reference sequence). In nucleotides, the CDR3 is TGTGCCACCCGGGACAGGGGCTACGAGCAGTACTTC. Translation: CATRDRGYEQYF.

This chain joins TRBV5-1 and TRBJ2-7, with TRBD2 as a possible D gene (7 bases). The CDR3 sequence is 16 residues long. Between the trimmed V and J ends, which lost 4 bases and 2 bases, there was a span of 19 bases. The germline gives CDR1 SGHRS, CDR2 YFSETQ. In DNA, the CDR3 is TGCGCCAGCAGCAGGGGGGGAAGCGGGGCCACCTACGAGCAGTACTTC. Amino acid sequence: CASSRGGSGATYEQYF.

This rearrangement joins TRBV5-4 to TRBJ2-7, with 8 bases matching TRBD1. The CDR3 covers 14 residues. With V trimmed by 2 bases and J by 2 bases, 3 bases remained unmatched. CDR1 and CDR2 (germline): SGHNT, YYREEE (reference sequence). The CDR3 loop reads CASSLGQGAYEQYF. The CDR3 DNA follows: TGTGCCAGCAGCTTAGGACAGGGAGCCTACGAGCAGTACTTC.

The chain combines TRBV5-1 with TRBJ1-6; TRBD1 aligns across 7 bases. The CDR3 sequence is 15 residues long. Germline lookup yields CDR1 SGHRS and CDR2 YFSETQ. The V gene end was trimmed by 4 bases and the J gene end by 8 bases; junction bases not matched to a gene: 9. The CDR3 here is CASSPRAGGDSPLHF. The CDR3 DNA follows: TGCGCCAGCAGCCCCCGGGCAGGGGGGGATTCACCCCTCCACTTT. The variable domain in full, with the rest retrieved from reference TRBV5-1 and TRBJ1-6, is KAGVTQTPRYLIKTRGQQVTLSCSPISGHRSVSWYQQTPGQGLQFLFEYFSETQRNKGNFPGRFSGRQFSNSRSEMNVSTLELGDSALYLCASSPRAGGDSPLHFGNGTRLTVT.

The chain is built from TRBV20-1 and TRBJ2-1; no reliable D call. The CDR3 contains 10 residues. V lost 6 bases, J lost 6 bases, and 6 bases lay in between. The germline gives CDR1 DFQATT, CDR2 SNEGSKA (reference sequence). Here the CDR3 DNA reads TGCAGTGCATGGGTCAATGAGCAGTTCTTC. Translating gives CSAWVNEQFF.

CDR3 nucleotide sequence: TGTGCCATCAGTGAGTCCAAGTTATCTGGGGCCAACGTCCTGACTTTC. Protein sequence: CAISESKLSGANVLTF. This chain connects TRBV10-3 to TRBJ2-6; D is ambiguous. From germline, CDR1 is ENHRY and CDR2 SYGVKD. The CDR3 loop spans 16 amino acids. The V and J ends lost 0 bases and 1 base respectively, with 7 bases between them.

A single count supports this clone. This sequence joins TRBV5-1 and TRBJ2-7, with 10 bases aligning to TRBD2. The CDR3 is 17 amino acids. In germline, CDR1 is SGHRS, CDR2 YFSETQ. With V trimmed by 0 bases and J by 6 bases, 12 bases remained unmatched. The CDR3 is CASSLEGGLAGVSEQYF. CDR3 DNA sequence: TGCGCCAGCAGCTTGGAGGGCGGCCTAGCGGGAGTTAGCGAGCAGTACTTC.

The chain joins TRBV28 to TRBJ2-7; TRBD1 or TRBD2 may be the D gene (7 bases each). V lost 2 bases and J lost 3, with 11 bases in between. The CDR3 loop spans 14 amino acids. The V gene's germline CDR1 is MDHEN and CDR2 SYDVKM. This CDR3 reads CASSLQGGYYEQYF. CDR3 nucleotide sequence: TGTGCCAGCAGTTTACAGGGGGGGTACTACGAGCAGTACTTC.

The genes are TRBV6-5 and TRBJ1-2; a possible D gene is TRBD1 (5 bases). Trimming removed 6 bases at V and 8 bases at J, with 16 bases between. CDR3 size: 13 residues. Germline CDR1 is MNHEY and CDR2 is SVGAGI. Here the CDR3 reads CASRRTYLVGYTF. The CDR3 DNA sequence: TGTGCCAGCAGACGGACATATCTAGTGGGCTACACCTTC.

This chain joins TRBV19 and TRBJ2-5, with 10 bases lining up with TRBD1. The length of the CDR3 is 18 residues. Per the germline V gene, CDR1 is LNHDA and CDR2 is SQIVND (reference sequence). The J segment lost 7 bases and the V segment lost 3 bases, leaving 17 bases of the junction unmatched. Here the CDR3 DNA reads TGTGCCAGTAGTATTTCCGGGACAGGGGCGCCCTGGGGAGTGACCCAGTACTTC. This translates into CASSISGTGAPWGVTQYF.

This chain uses TRBV6-5 with TRBJ1-5, with D perhaps matching TRBD1 (5 bases). Germline V gene data show CDR1 as MNHEY and CDR2 as SVGAGI. V was pared by 2 bases and J by 2 bases, with 10 bases between. This CDR3 is built from 15 residues. CDR3: CASSYGGIGNQPQHF. The CDR3 DNA follows: TGTGCCAGCAGTTACGGGGGGATCGGCAATCAGCCCCAGCATTTT.

The genes are TRBV10-3 and TRBJ2-7; possibly TRBD1 for D (5 bases). The CDR3 consists of 15 residues. The ends were cut back, 7 bases at V and 6 bases at J, with 22 bases in the middle. The germline V gene encodes CDR1 ENHRY and CDR2 SYGVKD. DNA of the CDR3: TGTGCCATCACCGCGACAGAGGATACCCCTGGCGAGCAGTACTTC. Protein product: CAITATEDTPGEQYF.

This clone came up once. The chain is built from TRBV7-7 and TRBJ2-3; D remains unclear. The length of the CDR3 is 14 residues. The germline V and J ends were trimmed by 5 bases and 0 bases, with 9 bases remaining between them. Germline CDR1 SSHAT, CDR2 FNYEAQ (reference sequence). The CDR3 reads CASSPSASTDTQYF. DNA of the CDR3: TGTGCCAGCAGCCCCTCGGCAAGCACAGATACGCAGTATTTT.

The CDR3 bases are TGTGCCAGCAGTGATCAGGGGTTGATAAATGAAGCTTTCTTT. This gives the protein CASSDQGLINEAFF. The chain carries TRBV2 and TRBJ1-1; D might be TRBD1 (6 bases). CDR3 length: 14 amino acids. CDR1 is SNHLY, CDR2 FYNNEI, per germline. Trimming took 3 bases from V and 7 from J, leaving 15 bases between them.

The chain couples TRBV7-8 to TRBJ2-7, with unresolved D. CDR1 SGHVS and CDR2 FQNEAQ come from the germline V gene. The V end was cut by 5 bases, the J end by 2 bases, with 10 bases between. The CDR3 runs 13 residues. CDR3 coding DNA: TGTGCCAGCAGCCTGAGGAGACCCTACGAGCAGTACTTC. Translated, it gives CASSLRRPYEQYF.

This chain uses TRBV12-5 with TRBJ2-2, with TRBD2 matching over 7 bases. The CDR3 spans 20 residues. J gave up 4 bases and V 2 bases, and 19 bases lay outside the gene matches. Germline V gives CDR1 LGHNT, CDR2 FRNRAP. This CDR3 reads CASGLWSSGLYFEGTGELFF. DNA of the CDR3: TGTGCTAGTGGTTTGTGGAGTAGCGGGCTCTACTTTGAGGGCACCGGGGAGCTGTTTTTT.

The chain has TRBV10-1 and TRBJ2-6; no reliable D call. CDR1 and CDR2 (germline): WNHNN, SYGVQD (reference sequence). V lost 3 bases and J lost 0, with 3 bases in between. The CDR3 length is 14 residues. DNA for the CDR3: TGCGCCAGCAGTGACAGCTCTGGGGCCAACGTCCTGACTTTC. Its translation: CASSDSSGANVLTF.

V is TRBV2 and J is TRBJ2-1; TRBD2 matches 15 bases. Germline assignment: CDR1 SNHLY and CDR2 FYNNEI. The CDR3 spans 17 residues. With 0 bases clipped from V and 9 bases from J, the junction kept 6 bases outside the gene matches. For the CDR3, the DNA is TGTGCCAGCAGTGAAGCCCCCGGGACTAGCGGGAGGAGTGAGCAGTTCTTC. Residues: CASSEAPGTSGRSEQFF.

This chain connects TRBV11-3 to TRBJ2-3; 9 bases match TRBD1. Trimming at V came to 5 bases and at J to 5 bases, leaving 5 bases not matched to a gene. Germline loops: CDR1 SGHNT, CDR2 YENEEA. The CDR3 extends over 14 amino acids. CDR3 nucleotide sequence: TGTGCCAGCAGCCAGGGACAGGGTATAGATACGCAGTATTTT. Its protein product is CASSQGQGIDTQYF. Combining the CDR3 with reference TRBV11-3 and TRBJ2-3 gives the whole variable domain EAGVVQSPRYKIIEKKQPVAFWCNPISGHNTLYWYLQNLGQGPELLIRYENEEAVDDSQLPKDRFSAERLKGVDSTLKIQPAELGDSAVYLCASSQGQGIDTQYFGPGTRLTVL.

The chain employs TRBV6-5 and TRBJ1-4; D call uncertain. The germline V gene encodes CDR1 MNHEY and CDR2 SVGAGI. The V end was cut by 5 bases, the J end by 0 bases, with 10 bases between. CDR3 length equals 15 residues. The CDR3 is CASSTDHATNEKLFF. The CDR3 bases are TGTGCCAGCAGTACGGACCATGCAACTAATGAAAAACTGTTTTTT.

CDR3 region: CASSPPGPSAYGYTF. CDR3 DNA sequence: TGTGCCAGCAGTCCTCCCGGCCCATCAGCCTATGGCTACACCTTC. The V gene is TRBV28, the J gene TRBJ1-2; D uncertain. The CDR3 runs to 15 residues. Between the trimmed V and J ends, which lost 5 bases and 4 bases, there was a span of 17 bases. Per germline, CDR1 MDHEN and CDR2 SYDVKM.

The rearrangement links TRBV19 to TRBJ2-7, with D possibly being TRBD1 (5 bases). The germline V gene has CDR1 LNHDA and CDR2 SQIVND (reference sequence). The ends were cut back, 6 bases at V and 2 bases at J, with 20 bases in the middle. The CDR3 is 16 residues long. The CDR3: CASSRPQGKAPYEQYF. The CDR3 bases are TGTGCCAGTAGCCGACCCCAGGGAAAAGCTCCCTACGAGCAGTACTTC.

About this clone itself: Its ends do not fully match the called genes, so a read error is possible. The rearrangement uses TRBV7-2 and TRBJ1-2, with D hard to call. The CDR3 covers 13 residues. Germline loops: CDR1 SGHTA, CDR2 FQGNSA. The CDR3 DNA is TGTGCCAGCAGCTTTCAGGCTAACTATGACTACACCTTC. Protein: CASSFQANYDYTF.